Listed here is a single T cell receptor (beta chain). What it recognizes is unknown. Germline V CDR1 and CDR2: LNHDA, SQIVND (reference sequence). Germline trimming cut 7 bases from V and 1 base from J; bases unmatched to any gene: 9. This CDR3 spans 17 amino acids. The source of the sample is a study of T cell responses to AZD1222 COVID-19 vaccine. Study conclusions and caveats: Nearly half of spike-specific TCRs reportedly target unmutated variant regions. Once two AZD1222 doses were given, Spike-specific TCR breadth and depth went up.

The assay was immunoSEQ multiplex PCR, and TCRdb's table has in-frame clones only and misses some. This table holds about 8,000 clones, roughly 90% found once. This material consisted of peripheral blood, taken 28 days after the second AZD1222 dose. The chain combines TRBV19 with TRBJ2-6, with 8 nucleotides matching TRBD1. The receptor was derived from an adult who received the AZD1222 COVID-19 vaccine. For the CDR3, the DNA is TGTGCCAGTACCCCTGACAGGGGAGTTTCTGGGGCCAACGTCCTGACTTTC. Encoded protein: CASTPDRGVSGANVLTF.